This T cell receptor beta chain was found in a study of blood T cell repertoires in COVID-19. Across the study: Samples came from the United States, Italy and Spain, spanning acute and convalescent COVID-19. Nucleic acid was either cDNA or gDNA, and it came from T cells, B-cell-depleted T cells, or PBMCs.

In the authors' methods: Amplification from reference gene primers served as the basis for estimated nucleated cell counts. Libraries were prepared by immunoSEQ multiplex PCR; TCRdb keeps only in-frame clonotypes and omits some of them. That table is the source of V, J and clone size, and D and trimming were worked out from the DNA. The sample records around 150,000 clones, almost 80% being singletons. J gave up 6 bases and V 4 bases, and 6 bases lay outside the gene matches. CDR3 length: 14 residues. From germline, CDR1 is SGHAT and CDR2 FQDESV (reference sequence). Specimen: peripheral blood. The TCR originated in a man aged 55 to 69 who had recovered from COVID-19. The chain joins TRBV11-1 to TRBJ2-7, with 10 bases identical to TRBD2. The CDR3 sequence is CASSSGTSVGEQYF. The CDR3 region has the DNA TGTGCCAGCAGCTCGGGGACTAGCGTGGGCGAGCAGTACTTC.